This T cell receptor (beta chain) came from a study of spatial heterogeneity in lung cancer (dated by TCRdb to between 2018 and 2021). Regarding the research as a whole: More beta-chain than alpha-chain transcripts were consistently detected, likely reflecting higher beta-chain transcript abundance. In the raw uncorrected reads, each unique combination of TCR and UMI appeared more than ten times on average. In non-small cell lung cancer, the study quantitatively compared TCR alpha and beta repertoires across several tumor regions, matched nontumor lung, and blood. Nonsynonymous mutation counts, determined by whole-exome sequencing of tumor tissue, were related to features of the TCR repertoire. Both alpha and beta chains were TCR-sequenced in 200 to 250 tumor regions, 64 matched nontumor lung samples and roughly 50 PBMC samples obtained at surgery. Broader findings and caveats from the paper: Additional single-cell paired TCR alpha and beta sequencing was considered necessary to confirm, at a functional level, the hypothesis that regional TCRs recognize regional mutations. Ubiquitous expanded tumor TCRs showed up in blood more often at tumor resection than at routine follow-up.

What this sample's time point label stands for: sample taken at primary tumor resection. Samples were obtained from about 69 patients with early-stage, untreated non-small cell lung cancer from the lung TRACERx cohort. Without any cell sorting, TCR sequencing was performed on whole RNA extracted either from tumor and nontumor lung tissue or from cryopreserved PBMC samples. Only patients for whom sufficient RNA was available from at least two tumor regions were selected for TCR sequencing. From cysteine to phenylalanine, the CDR3 is 10 amino acids long. The retained sequence is limited to the CDR3, 30 bases, with the frame set at the first base. V sheds 2 bases and J sheds 8 bases, leaving 4 bases between their ends. The germline V gene (reference sequence) provides CDR1 DFQATT and CDR2 SNEGSKA. In its sample, this clonotype was seen a few times. Its antigen specificity is not known. Base qualities were left out, and no much larger clone turns up one base away.

The library was produced with 5' RACE. The sample was run on a NextSeq 500. In the TCR library protocol, a unique molecular identifier was attached to each TCR cDNA molecule so that PCR and sequencing errors could be corrected. Regarding the original processing steps: Decombinator tools were used for TCR identification, UMI-based error correction and CDR3 extraction. TCRs above a frequency of 2 per 1,000, corresponding to the top 1% of the tumor frequency distribution, were defined as expanded. Renyi diversity was calculated using the R vegan package after each repertoire was subsampled 100 times to 5,000 TCRs. CDR3 similarity networks were built from amino acid triplet string-kernel similarity, with CDR3s being connected when pairwise similarity was above 0.82. Through fastp at Q25 and MiXCR, TCRdb rebuilt clones from the public reads, retaining in-frame beta chains. CDR3 protein duplicates are merged, each entry listing the most common genes and DNA. Clone size and V and J calls follow TCRdb, not the original study. For this sample the table gives tens of thousands of distinct CDR3 sequences, of which approximately 12% were detected only once. The ten largest clonotypes hold 35% to 45% of the sample.

The rearranged segments are TRBV20-1 and TRBJ2-1, with the D gene not clear enough to name. This sample comprised PBMCs, obtained at surgery. The receptor's source is a male donor with early-stage non-small cell lung cancer. The CDR3 reads as follows: CSARKDEQFF. The base sequence is TGCAGTGCTAGAAAGGATGAGCAGTTCTTC.